Shown below are 2 T cell receptor beta chains from a single sample sequenced in a study of T cell repertoires in cytomegalovirus infection. One entry per CDR3 protein results from TCRdb running MiXCR on the reads. The profile shows approximately 770,000 distinct CDR3 sequences, about 28% of them singletons. Their specific antigens are unknown. Sample: cultured CD8+ T cells from PBMCs, taken from culture after CMV antigen stimulation. All receptors come from a human donor in good health (CMV status not recorded). Some clones in this sample may be carry-over from other donors' samples.

V gene TRBV25-1 combines with J gene TRBJ1-1; D may be TRBD1 (6 bases). CDR1 MGHDK and CDR2 SYGVNS come from the germline V gene. Trimming removed 0 bases from V and 8 bases from J, with 10 bases in between. The CDR3 loop spans 13 amino acids. Here the CDR3 DNA reads TGTGCCAGCAGTGAATATTGGGGGCTGGAAGCTTTCTTT. This gives the protein CASSEYWGLEAFF.

This clonotype was observed a handful of times. The V and J genes are TRBV12-3 or TRBV12-4 and TRBJ1-5; D is unclear. Deletions cut 5 bases from V and 5 bases from J, with 13 bases between. CDR3 length: 14 residues. DNA for the CDR3: TGTGCCAGCAGTCAAACCAGCCCAGATCAGCCCCAGCATTTT. This translates into CASSQTSPDQPQHF.